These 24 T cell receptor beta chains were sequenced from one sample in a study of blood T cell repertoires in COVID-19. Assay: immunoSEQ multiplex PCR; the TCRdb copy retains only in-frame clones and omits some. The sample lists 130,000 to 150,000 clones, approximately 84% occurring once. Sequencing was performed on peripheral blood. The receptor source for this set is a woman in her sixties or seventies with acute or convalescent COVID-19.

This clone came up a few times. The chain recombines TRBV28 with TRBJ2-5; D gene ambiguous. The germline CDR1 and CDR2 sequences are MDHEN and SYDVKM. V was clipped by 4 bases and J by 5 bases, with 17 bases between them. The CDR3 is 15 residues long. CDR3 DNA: TGTGCCAGCAGTTCGGAGTTCGTTACGGAGGAGACCCAGTACTTC. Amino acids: CASSSEFVTEETQYF.

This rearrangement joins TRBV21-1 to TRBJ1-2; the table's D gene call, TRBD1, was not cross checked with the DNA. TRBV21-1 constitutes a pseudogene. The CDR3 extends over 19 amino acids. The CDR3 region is CASSRPWTGAILQNYGYTF. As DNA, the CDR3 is TGTGCCAGCAGCCGCCCATGGACAGGGGCCATACTACAAAACTATGGCTACACCTTC.

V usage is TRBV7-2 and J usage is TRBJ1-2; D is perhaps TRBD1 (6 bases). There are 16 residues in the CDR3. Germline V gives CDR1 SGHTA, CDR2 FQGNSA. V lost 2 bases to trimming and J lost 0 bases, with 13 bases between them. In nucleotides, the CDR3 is TGTGCCAGCAGCTTAATCTCGACAGGAGCTAACTATGGCTACACCTTC. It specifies CASSLISTGANYGYTF.

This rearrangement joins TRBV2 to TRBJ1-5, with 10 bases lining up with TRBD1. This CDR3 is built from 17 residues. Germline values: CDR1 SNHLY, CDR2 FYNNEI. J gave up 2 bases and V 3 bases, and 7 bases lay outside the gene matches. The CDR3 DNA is TGTGCCAGCAGTGATCCCGGGACAGGGGACGGCAATCAGCCCCAGCATTTT. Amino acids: CASSDPGTGDGNQPQHF.

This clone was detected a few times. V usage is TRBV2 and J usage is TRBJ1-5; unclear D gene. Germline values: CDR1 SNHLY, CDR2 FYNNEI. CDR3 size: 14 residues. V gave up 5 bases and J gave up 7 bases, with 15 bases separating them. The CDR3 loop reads CASSPRATGQPQHF. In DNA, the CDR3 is TGTGCCAGCAGTCCCAGAGCGACTGGGCAGCCCCAGCATTTT.

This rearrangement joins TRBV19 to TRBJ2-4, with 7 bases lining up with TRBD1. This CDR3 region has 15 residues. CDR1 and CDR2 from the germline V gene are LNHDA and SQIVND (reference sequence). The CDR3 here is CASSLVGTVQNIQYF. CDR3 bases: TGTGCTAGTTCACTTGTGGGGACAGTCCAAAACATTCAGTACTTC.

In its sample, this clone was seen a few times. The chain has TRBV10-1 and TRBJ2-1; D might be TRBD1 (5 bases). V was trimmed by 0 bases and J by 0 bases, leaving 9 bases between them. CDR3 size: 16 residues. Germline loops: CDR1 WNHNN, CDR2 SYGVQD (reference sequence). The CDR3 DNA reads TGCGCCAGCAGTGAGTCTCGACAGAACTCCTACAATGAGCAGTTCTTC. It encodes CASSESRQNSYNEQFF.

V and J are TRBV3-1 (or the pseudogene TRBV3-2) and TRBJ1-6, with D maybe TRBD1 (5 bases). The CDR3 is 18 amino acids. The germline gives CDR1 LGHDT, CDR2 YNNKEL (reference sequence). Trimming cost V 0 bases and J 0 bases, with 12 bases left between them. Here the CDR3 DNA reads TGTGCCAGCAGCCAAGATAGGGGCCTTAGCTCCTATAATTCACCCCTCCACTTT. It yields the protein CASSQDRGLSSYNSPLHF.

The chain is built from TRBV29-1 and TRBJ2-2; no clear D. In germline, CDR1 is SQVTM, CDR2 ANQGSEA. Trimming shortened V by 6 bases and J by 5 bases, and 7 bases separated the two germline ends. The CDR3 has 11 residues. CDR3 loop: CSVYKTGELFF. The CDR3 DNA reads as TGCAGCGTCTATAAAACCGGGGAGCTGTTTTTT.

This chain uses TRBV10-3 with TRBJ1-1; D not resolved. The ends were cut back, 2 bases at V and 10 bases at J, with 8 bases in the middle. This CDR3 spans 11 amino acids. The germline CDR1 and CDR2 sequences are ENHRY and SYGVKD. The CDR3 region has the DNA TGTGCCATCAGTGAGGGTGTACTAGCTTTCTTT. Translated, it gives CAISEGVLAFF.

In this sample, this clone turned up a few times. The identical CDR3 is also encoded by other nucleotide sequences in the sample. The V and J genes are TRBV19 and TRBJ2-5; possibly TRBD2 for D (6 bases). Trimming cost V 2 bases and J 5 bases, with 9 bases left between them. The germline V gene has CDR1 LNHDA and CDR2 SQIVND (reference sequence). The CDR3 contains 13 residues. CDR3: CASSIRGWETQYF. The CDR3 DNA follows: TGTGCCAGTAGTATACGGGGGTGGGAGACCCAGTACTTC.

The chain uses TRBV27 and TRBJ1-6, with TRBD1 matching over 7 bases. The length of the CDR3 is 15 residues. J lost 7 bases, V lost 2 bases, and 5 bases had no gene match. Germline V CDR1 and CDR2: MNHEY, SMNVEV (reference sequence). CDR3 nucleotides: TGTGCCAGCAGTTTACGAGACAGGGCAAATTCACCCCTCCACTTT. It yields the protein CASSLRDRANSPLHF.

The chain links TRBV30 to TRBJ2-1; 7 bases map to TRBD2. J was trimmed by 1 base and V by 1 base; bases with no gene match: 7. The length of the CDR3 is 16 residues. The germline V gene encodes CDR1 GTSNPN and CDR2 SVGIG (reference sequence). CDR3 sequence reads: CAWSEASGASYNEQFF. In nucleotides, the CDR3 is TGTGCCTGGAGTGAGGCGAGCGGGGCTTCCTACAATGAGCAGTTCTTC.

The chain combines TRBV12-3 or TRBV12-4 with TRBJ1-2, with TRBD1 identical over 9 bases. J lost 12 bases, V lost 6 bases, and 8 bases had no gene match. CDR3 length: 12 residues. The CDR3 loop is CASSLGTGNNTF. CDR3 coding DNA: TGTGCCAGCAGCCTCGGGACAGGGAATAACACCTTC.

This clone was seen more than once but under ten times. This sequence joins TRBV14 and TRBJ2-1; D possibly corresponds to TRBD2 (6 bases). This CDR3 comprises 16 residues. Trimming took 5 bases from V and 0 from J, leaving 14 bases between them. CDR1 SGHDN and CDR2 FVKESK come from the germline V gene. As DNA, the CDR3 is TGTGCCAGCAGCGAAGCGTCCGGGAGCTCCTACAATGAGCAGTTCTTC. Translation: CASSEASGSSYNEQFF.

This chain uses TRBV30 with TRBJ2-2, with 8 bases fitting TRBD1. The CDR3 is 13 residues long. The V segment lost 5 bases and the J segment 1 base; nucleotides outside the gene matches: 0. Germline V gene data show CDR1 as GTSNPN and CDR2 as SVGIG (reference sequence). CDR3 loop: CAWGTGNTGELFF. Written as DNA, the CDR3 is TGTGCCTGGGGGACAGGGAACACCGGGGAGCTGTTTTTT.

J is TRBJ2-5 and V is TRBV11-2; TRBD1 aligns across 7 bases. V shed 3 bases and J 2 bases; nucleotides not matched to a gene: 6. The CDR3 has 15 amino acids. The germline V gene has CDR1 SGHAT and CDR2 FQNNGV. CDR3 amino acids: CASSFETGLQETQYF. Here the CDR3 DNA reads TGTGCCAGCAGCTTTGAGACAGGGTTGCAAGAGACCCAGTACTTC.

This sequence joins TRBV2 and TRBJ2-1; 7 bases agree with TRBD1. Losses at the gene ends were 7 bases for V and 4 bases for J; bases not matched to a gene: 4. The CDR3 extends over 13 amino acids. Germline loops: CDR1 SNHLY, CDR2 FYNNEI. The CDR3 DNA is TGTGCCAGCAAGGGGGCTACGTACAATGAGCAGTTCTTC. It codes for CASKGATYNEQFF.

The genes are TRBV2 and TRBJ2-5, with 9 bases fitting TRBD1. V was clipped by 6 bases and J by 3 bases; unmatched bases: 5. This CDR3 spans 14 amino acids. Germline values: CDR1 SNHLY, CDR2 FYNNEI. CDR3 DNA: TGTGCCAGCAGAGAGCGGACAGGGGAAGAGACCCAGTACTTC. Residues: CASRERTGEETQYF. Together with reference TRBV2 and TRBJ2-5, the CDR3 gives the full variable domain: EPEVTQTPSHQVTQMGQEVILRCVPISNHLYFYWYRQILGQKVEFLVSFYNNEISEKSEIFDDQFSVERPDGSNFTLKIRSTKLEDSAMYFCASRERTGEETQYFGPGTRLLVL.

DNA for the CDR3: TGTGCCAGCAGTTTAACGGTATTGGAGCAGTACTTC. It codes for CASSLTVLEQYF. V is TRBV12-3 or TRBV12-4 and J is TRBJ2-7; D is unresolved. The CDR3 has 12 amino acids. V lost 2 bases and J 7 bases, leaving 9 bases between the germline ends.

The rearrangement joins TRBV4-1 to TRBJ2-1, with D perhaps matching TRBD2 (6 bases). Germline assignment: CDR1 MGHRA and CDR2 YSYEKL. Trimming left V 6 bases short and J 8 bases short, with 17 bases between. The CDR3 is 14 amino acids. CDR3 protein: CASRGTRKPHEQFF. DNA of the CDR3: TGCGCCAGCAGGGGGACTCGGAAGCCCCATGAGCAGTTCTTC.

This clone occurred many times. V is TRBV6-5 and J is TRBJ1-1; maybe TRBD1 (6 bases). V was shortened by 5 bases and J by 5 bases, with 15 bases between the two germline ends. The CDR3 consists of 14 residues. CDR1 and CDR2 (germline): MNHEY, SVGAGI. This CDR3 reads CASSTQSRGTEAFF. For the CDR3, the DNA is TGTGCCAGCAGTACCCAAAGCAGGGGAACTGAAGCTTTCTTT.

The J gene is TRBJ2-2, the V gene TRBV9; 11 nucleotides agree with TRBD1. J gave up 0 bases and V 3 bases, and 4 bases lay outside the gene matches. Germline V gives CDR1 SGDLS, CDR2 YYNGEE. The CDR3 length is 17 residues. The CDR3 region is CASSETGQGANTGELFF. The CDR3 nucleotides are TGTGCCAGCAGCGAGACGGGACAGGGGGCGAACACCGGGGAGCTGTTTTTT.

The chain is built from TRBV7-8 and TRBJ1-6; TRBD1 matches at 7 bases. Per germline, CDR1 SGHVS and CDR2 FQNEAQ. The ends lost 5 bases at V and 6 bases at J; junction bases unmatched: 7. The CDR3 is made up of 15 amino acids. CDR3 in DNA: TGTGCCAGCAGCCCCGAGGGACAGCTTAATTCACCCCTCCACTTT. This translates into CASSPEGQLNSPLHF.